This section outlines one T cell receptor beta chain sequence together with its context. Antigen: not known. This entry comes from a study of memory CD4+ T cells and cytomegalovirus serostatus. Overall study: This sample comes from healthy Belgian adults, about nine CMV seropositive, approximately 25 seronegative.

Single viable CD3+CD4+CD8-CD45RO+ cells were sorted as the memory CD4+ T cells. Serostatus was set by detecting CMV pp150, pp28, p38, p52 IgG. Overall study results and limits: CD4+ memory repertoires contained about 40% of the roughly 150 reported CMV TCRbeta sequences.

Trimming took 7 bases from V and 4 from J, leaving 16 bases between them. This CDR3 spans 15 amino acids. Germline V gene lookup returns CDR1 ENHRY and CDR2 SYGVKD. Original processing methods: After removing out-of-frame reads, 2,204,828 distinct TCRbeta sequences remained. Profiled with immunoSEQ multiplex PCR; TCRdb holds only in-frame clones, not every one. Clone size and V and J calls were adopted from that table, with D and trimming inferred from the DNA. The table lists 50,000 to 75,000 clones, around 86% of them singletons. Sequencing was performed on memory CD4+ T cells from blood. The sequence derives from an adult in good health and CMV-seronegative. This chain connects TRBV10-3 to TRBJ2-2, with D perhaps assigned TRBD1 or TRBD2 (7 bases each). The CDR3 bases are TGTGCCATCAACAGAGGGGGCGGGGGCACCGGGGAGCTGTTTTTT. It translates to CAINRGGGGTGELFF.